This entry concerns a single TCR beta chain. The antigen is not known. V was cut by 4 bases and J by 5 bases, with 15 bases left in between. The CDR3 loop spans 14 amino acids. Germline CDR1 MNHEY, CDR2 SVGAGI. The entry originates in a study of cytomegalovirus exposure and HLA in healthy donors. Study as a whole: Early on, a data release was issued that held about 85 million unique TCRs from HLA-typed donors.

General study findings and limits: Apparent HLA restriction characterized most CMV-associated TCR beta chains in a later analysis.

PCR amplification relied on 60 Vbeta primers (plus 13 Jbeta primers). This table comes from immunoSEQ multiplex PCR, and its TCRdb copy is limited to in-frame clones, with some not included. The sample consists of roughly 130,000 clones, 80% of them appearing once. This chain uses TRBV6-5 with TRBJ2-7; perhaps TRBD2 as D (7 bases). The TCR was taken from a man between 40 and 49 years old in good health and CMV-seronegative. The specimen sequenced was PBMCs. The CDR3 region has the DNA TGTGCCAGCAGTTGGGGGGGCACGAAGGACGAGCAGTACTTC. Its translation: CASSWGGTKDEQYF.